The source of this T cell receptor beta chain is a study of blood T cell repertoires in COVID-19. Looking at the study overall: Sites in the United States, Italy and Spain provided acute and convalescent COVID-19 samples.

In the source study's methods: Reference gene primer amplification gave nucleated cell count estimates. Sequencing used immunoSEQ multiplex PCR; TCRdb keeps in-frame clones, though not all of them. V and J calls and clone size follow that table, whereas D and trimming were derived from the DNA. Seen here are about 420,000 clones, roughly 89% observed once, and the top ten hold 0.7% to 1%. CDR3 length: 13 residues. V was trimmed by 10 bases and J by 6 bases, leaving 15 bases between them. From germline, CDR1 is KGHDR and CDR2 SFDVKD. The sample consisted of peripheral blood. The chain combines TRBV24-1 with TRBJ2-1, with D perhaps matching TRBD2 (6 bases). The sequence was obtained from a young man with COVID-19, enrolled during active disease. The CDR3 coding sequence is TGTGCCACGAGAGGGACTGTTATCAATGAGCAGTTCTTC. Translating it yields CATRGTVINEQFF.